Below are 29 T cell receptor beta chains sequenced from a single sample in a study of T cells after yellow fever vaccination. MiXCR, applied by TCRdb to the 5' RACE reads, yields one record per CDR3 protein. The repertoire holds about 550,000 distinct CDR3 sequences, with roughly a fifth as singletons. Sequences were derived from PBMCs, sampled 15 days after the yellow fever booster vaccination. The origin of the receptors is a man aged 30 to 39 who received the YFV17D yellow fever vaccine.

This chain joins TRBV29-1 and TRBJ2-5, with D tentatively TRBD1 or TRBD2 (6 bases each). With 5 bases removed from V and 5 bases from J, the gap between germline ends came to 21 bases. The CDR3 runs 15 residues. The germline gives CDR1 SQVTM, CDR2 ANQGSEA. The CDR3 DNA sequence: TGCAGCGTTTTAGGGGGGCAGGAACATTTTGAGACCCAGTACTTC. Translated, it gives CSVLGGQEHFETQYF.

The CDR3 here is CASIIRGRATGELFF. CDR3 in DNA: TGTGCCAGTATAATACGGGGTCGCGCCACCGGGGAGCTGTTTTTT. This chain links TRBV7-9 with TRBJ2-2; possibly TRBD2 for D (5 bases). From germline, CDR1 is SEHNR and CDR2 FQNEAQ (reference sequence). The CDR3 length is 15 residues. Trimming left V 9 bases short and J 4 bases short, with 18 bases between.

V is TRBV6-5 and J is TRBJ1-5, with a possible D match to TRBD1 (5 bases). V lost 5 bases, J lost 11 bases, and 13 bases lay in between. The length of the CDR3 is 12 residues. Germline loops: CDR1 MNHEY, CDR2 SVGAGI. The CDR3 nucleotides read TGTGCCAGCAGTCACACAGGCACGTCCCAGCATTTT. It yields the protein CASSHTGTSQHF.

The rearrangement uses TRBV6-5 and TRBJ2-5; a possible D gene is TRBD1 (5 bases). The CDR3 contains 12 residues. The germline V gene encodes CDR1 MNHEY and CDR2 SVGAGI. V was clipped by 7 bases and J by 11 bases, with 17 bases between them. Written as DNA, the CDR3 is TGTGCCAGCAATGACCAAAGGGGCCGGCAGTACTTC. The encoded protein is CASNDQRGRQYF.

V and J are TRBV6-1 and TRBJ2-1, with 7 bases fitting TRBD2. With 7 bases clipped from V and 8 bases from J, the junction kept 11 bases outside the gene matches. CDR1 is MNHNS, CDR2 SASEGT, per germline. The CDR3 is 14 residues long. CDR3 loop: CASTPGGSRYEQFF. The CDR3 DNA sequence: TGTGCCAGCACTCCGGGCGGGAGTAGGTATGAGCAGTTCTTC.

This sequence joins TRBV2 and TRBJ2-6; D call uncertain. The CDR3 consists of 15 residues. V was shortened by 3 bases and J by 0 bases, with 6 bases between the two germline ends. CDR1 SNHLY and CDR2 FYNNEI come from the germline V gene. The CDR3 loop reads CASSDSYSGANVLTF. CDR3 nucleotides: TGTGCCAGCAGTGACAGCTACTCTGGGGCCAACGTCCTGACTTTC.

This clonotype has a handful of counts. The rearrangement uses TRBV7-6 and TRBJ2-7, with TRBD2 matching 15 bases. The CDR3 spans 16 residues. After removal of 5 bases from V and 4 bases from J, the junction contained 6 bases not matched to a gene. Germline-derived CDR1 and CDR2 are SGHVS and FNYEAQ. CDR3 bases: TGTGCCAGCAGCCCCGGGACTAGCGGGGGGAGATACGAGCAGTACTTC. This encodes CASSPGTSGGRYEQYF.

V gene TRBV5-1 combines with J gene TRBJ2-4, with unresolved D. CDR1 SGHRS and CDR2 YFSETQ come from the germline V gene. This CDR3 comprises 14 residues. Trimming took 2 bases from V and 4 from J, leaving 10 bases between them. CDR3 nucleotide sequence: TGCGCCAGCAGCTTCGCGGCAGATAAAAACATTCAGTACTTC. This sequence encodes CASSFAADKNIQYF.

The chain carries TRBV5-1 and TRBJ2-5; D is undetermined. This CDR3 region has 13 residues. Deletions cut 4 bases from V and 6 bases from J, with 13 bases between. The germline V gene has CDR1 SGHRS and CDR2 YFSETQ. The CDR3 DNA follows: TGCGCCAGCAGCCCTGAATGGGGTCAGACCCAGTACTTC. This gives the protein CASSPEWGQTQYF.

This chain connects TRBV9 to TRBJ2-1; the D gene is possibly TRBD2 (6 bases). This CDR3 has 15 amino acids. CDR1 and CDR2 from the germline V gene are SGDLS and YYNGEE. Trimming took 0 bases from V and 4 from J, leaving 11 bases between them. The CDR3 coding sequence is TGTGCCAGCAGCGTAGGCGGGAACAGATACAATGAGCAGTTCTTC. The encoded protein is CASSVGGNRYNEQFF.

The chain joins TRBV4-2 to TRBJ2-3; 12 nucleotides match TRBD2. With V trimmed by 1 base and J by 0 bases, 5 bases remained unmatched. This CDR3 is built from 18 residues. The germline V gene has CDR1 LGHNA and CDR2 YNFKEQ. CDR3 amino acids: CASSQVLAGGRSTDTQYF. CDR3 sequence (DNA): TGTGCCAGCAGCCAAGTCCTAGCGGGAGGGCGCAGCACAGATACGCAGTATTTT.

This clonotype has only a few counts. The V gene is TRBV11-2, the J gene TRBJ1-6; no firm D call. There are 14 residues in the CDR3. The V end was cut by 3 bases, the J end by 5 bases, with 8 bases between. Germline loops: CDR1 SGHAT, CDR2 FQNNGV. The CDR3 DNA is TGTGCCAGCAGCTTCAACACCAATAATTCACCCCTCCACTTT. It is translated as CASSFNTNNSPLHF.

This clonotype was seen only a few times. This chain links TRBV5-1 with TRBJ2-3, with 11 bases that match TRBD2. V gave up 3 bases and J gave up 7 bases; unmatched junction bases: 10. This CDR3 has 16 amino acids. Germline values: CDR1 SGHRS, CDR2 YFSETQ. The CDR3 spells CASSWGTSGNLYTQYF. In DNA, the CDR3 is TGCGCCAGCAGCTGGGGGACTAGCGGCAACCTCTATACGCAGTATTTT. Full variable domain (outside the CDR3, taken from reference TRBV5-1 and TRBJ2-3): KAGVTQTPRYLIKTRGQQVTLSCSPISGHRSVSWYQQTPGQGLQFLFEYFSETQRNKGNFPGRFSGRQFSNSRSEMNVSTLELGDSALYLCASSWGTSGNLYTQYFGPGTRLTVL.

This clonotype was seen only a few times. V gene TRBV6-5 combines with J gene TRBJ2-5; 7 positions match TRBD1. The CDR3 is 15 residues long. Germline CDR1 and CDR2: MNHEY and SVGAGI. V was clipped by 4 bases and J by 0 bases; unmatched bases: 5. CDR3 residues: CASSSHGTDQETQYF. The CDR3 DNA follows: TGTGCCAGCAGTTCCCATGGGACAGACCAAGAGACCCAGTACTTC.

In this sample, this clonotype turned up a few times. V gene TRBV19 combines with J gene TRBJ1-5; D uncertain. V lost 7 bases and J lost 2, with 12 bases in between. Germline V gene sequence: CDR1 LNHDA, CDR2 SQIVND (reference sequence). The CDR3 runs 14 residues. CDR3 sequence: CASTKQGGNQPQHF. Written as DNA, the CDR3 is TGTGCCAGTACCAAACAAGGTGGCAATCAGCCCCAGCATTTT.

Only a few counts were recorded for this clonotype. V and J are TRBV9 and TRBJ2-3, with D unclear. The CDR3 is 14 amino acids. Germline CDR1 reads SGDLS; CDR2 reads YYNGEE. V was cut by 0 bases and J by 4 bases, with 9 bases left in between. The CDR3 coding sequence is TGTGCCAGCAGCGTAGCCTATAGGTCAGATACGCAGTATTTT. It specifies CASSVAYRSDTQYF.

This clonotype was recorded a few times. The chain's CDR3 is CASSQLRTDTQYF. Here the CDR3 DNA reads TGCGCCAGCAGCCAACTTCGGACAGATACGCAGTATTTT. The chain uses TRBV4-1 and TRBJ2-3; D is unclear. This CDR3 is built from 13 residues. V was trimmed by 2 bases and J by 3 bases, leaving 6 bases between them. Germline CDR1 and CDR2: MGHRA and YSYEKL.

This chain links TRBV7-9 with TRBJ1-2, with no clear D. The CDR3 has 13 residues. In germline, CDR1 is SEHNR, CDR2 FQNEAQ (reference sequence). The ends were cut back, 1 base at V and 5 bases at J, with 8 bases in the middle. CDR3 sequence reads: CASSLDWGYGYTF. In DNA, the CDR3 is TGTGCCAGCAGCTTAGATTGGGGTTATGGCTACACCTTC.

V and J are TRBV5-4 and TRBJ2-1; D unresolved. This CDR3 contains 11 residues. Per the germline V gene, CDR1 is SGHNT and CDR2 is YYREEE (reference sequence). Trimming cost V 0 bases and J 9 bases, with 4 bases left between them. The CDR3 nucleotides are TGTGCCAGCAGCTTGGATAGTGAGCAGTTCTTC. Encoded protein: CASSLDSEQFF.

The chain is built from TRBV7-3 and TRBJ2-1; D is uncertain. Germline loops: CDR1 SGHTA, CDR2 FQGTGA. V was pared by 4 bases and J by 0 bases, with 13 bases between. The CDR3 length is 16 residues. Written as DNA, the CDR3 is TGTGCCAGCAGCTCCCTTCCTAGGAGCTCCTACAATGAGCAGTTCTTC. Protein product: CASSSLPRSSYNEQFF.

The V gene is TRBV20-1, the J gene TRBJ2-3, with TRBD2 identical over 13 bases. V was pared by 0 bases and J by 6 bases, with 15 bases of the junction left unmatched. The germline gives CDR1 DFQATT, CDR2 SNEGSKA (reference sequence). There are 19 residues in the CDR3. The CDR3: CSARDTHTLGLAGFDTQYF. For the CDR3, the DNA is TGCAGTGCTAGAGATACCCACACCCTGGGACTAGCGGGATTTGATACGCAGTATTTT.

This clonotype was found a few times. DNA for the CDR3: TGTGCCAGCAGACGGACAGGTCAGGCCAAAAACATTCAGTACTTC. Amino acids: CASRRTGQAKNIQYF. The V call is TRBV28, the J call TRBJ2-4; 7 bases are shared with TRBD1. The CDR3 is 15 amino acids. Germline CDR1 MDHEN, CDR2 SYDVKM. The ends lost 6 bases at V and 1 base at J; junction bases unmatched: 6.

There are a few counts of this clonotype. The CDR3, as DNA: TGTGCCAGCATTCCGGACACCAGATCTCCCGGGGAGCTGTTTTTT. Protein product: CASIPDTRSPGELFF. This chain uses TRBV2 with TRBJ2-2; possible D gene TRBD1, 5 bases. V lost 7 bases, J lost 6 bases, and 18 bases lay in between. This CDR3 is built from 15 residues. CDR1 and CDR2 (germline): SNHLY, FYNNEI.

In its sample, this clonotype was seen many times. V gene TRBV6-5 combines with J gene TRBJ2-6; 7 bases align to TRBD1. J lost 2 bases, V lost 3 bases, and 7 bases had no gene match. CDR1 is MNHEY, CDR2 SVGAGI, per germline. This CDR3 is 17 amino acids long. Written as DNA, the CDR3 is TGTGCCAGCAGTTATAACAGGGGCTTGCCTGGGGCCAACGTCCTGACTTTC. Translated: CASSYNRGLPGANVLTF.

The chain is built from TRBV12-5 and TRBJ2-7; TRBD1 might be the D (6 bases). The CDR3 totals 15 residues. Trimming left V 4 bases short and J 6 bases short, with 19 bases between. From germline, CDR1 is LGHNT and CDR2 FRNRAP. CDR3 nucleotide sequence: TGTGCTAGTGGTTCCCAGGGGTTATACTTACGCGAGCAGTACTTC. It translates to CASGSQGLYLREQYF.

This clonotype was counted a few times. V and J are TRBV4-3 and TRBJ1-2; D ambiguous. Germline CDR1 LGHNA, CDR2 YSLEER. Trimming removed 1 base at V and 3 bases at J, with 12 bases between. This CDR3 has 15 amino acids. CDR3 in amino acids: CASSQGDWSDYGYTF. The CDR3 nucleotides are TGCGCCAGCAGCCAAGGAGACTGGTCTGACTATGGCTACACCTTC.

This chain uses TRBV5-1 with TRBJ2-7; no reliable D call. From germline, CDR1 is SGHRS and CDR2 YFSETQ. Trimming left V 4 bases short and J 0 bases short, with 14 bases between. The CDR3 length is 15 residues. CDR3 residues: CASSLGGQRSYEQYF. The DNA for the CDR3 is TGCGCCAGCAGCCTCGGCGGTCAGCGCTCCTACGAGCAGTACTTC.

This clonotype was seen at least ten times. CDR3: CASSPTSGRGFGNNEQFF. The CDR3 nucleotides read TGTGCCAGCAGCCCGACTAGCGGGAGGGGGTTCGGGAACAATGAGCAGTTCTTC. V and J are TRBV6-1 and TRBJ2-1; 14 bases agree with TRBD2. The germline V gene has CDR1 MNHNS and CDR2 SASEGT. V gave up 6 bases and J gave up 5 bases; unmatched junction bases: 12. This CDR3 has 18 amino acids.

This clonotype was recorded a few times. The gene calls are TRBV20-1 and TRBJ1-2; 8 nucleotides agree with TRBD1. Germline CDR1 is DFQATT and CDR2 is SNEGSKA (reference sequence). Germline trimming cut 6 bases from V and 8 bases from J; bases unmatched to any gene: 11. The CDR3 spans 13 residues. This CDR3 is CSAKTGGVRGYTF. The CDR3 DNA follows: TGCAGTGCAAAAACAGGGGGTGTGCGAGGCTACACCTTC.